The 30 T cell receptor beta chains presented below share a single source sample, sequenced in a study of long-term antiretroviral therapy in people with HIV. The assay used was immunoSEQ (version v3.0), run at survey level. Using immunoSEQ multiplex PCR, the repertoire was profiled, and TCRdb retains in-frame clones only, with some absent. The table lists roughly 10,000 clones, about four fifths of them singletons. This specimen consisted of unsorted PBMCs, obtained 1.8 years after starting antiretroviral therapy. Receptors were obtained from a man aged 35 to 55 with HIV.

This clone is a singleton in its sample. The gene calls are TRBV6-5 and TRBJ1-4; D unresolved. Germline assignment: CDR1 MNHEY and CDR2 SVGAGI. Trimming stripped 6 bases from V and 7 bases from J, with 18 bases between. The CDR3 has 15 residues. CDR3 DNA: TGTGCCAGCAGCAGTAGACCTCCACGAAGTGAAAAACTGTTTTTT. It is translated as CASSSRPPRSEKLFF.

CDR3 coding DNA: TGTGCCAGCAGTTTGAACCTAGGACAGGGGGACACTGAAGCTTTCTTT. This codes for CASSLNLGQGDTEAFF. The rearrangement joins TRBV28 to TRBJ1-1; 10 bases match TRBD1. The V gene end was trimmed by 3 bases and the J gene end by 3 bases; junction bases not matched to a gene: 7. The CDR3 has 16 residues. In germline, CDR1 is MDHEN, CDR2 SYDVKM.

The V call is TRBV4-3, the J call TRBJ2-2; either TRBD1 or TRBD2 may supply D (5 bases each). Trimming took 0 bases from V and 7 from J, leaving 15 bases between them. The CDR3 spans 16 residues. Germline V CDR1 and CDR2: LGHNA, YSLEER. CDR3 DNA sequence: TGCGCCAGCAGCCAAGATCTAGCCAGGGTCCTCGGGGAGCTGTTTTTT. It codes for CASSQDLARVLGELFF.

The chain uses TRBV5-1 and TRBJ2-3; weak D call: TRBD2 (6 bases). The ends were cut back, 3 bases at V and 0 bases at J, with 11 bases in the middle. The CDR3 has 15 amino acids. Germline CDR1 reads SGHRS; CDR2 reads YFSETQ. The CDR3 here is CASSSLGTSTDTQYF. CDR3 nucleotides: TGCGCCAGCAGCTCCCTCGGGACTAGCACAGATACGCAGTATTTT.

The chain combines TRBV4-1 with TRBJ1-5; tentatively, D is TRBD1 (6 bases). Germline lookup yields CDR1 MGHRA and CDR2 YSYEKL. V lost 3 bases and J lost 1, with 13 bases in between. This CDR3 has 16 residues. The CDR3 loop reads CASSHQGLGSNQPQHF. The CDR3 DNA sequence: TGCGCCAGCAGCCACCAGGGGTTGGGCAGCAATCAGCCCCAGCATTTT.

V usage is TRBV5-4 and J usage is TRBJ1-1, with TRBD1 identical over 10 bases. The CDR3 is 14 amino acids. CDR1 SGHNT and CDR2 YYREEE come from the germline V gene (reference sequence). V gave up 4 bases and J gave up 6 bases; unmatched junction bases: 6. CDR3 DNA sequence: TGTGCCAGCAGCCCGGGACAGGGGAGGGCTGAAGCTTTCTTT. Protein sequence: CASSPGQGRAEAFF.

V is TRBV7-8 and J is TRBJ2-1; 11 nucleotides match TRBD2. The CDR3 length is 16 residues. Trimming removed 1 base from V and 4 bases from J; junction bases left unmatched: 3. Germline V gives CDR1 SGHVS, CDR2 FQNEAQ. The CDR3 spells CASSLVWTSGYNEQFF. CDR3 in DNA: TGTGCCAGCAGCTTAGTATGGACTAGCGGGTACAATGAGCAGTTCTTC.

This sequence joins TRBV19 and TRBJ1-5, with 11 bases aligning to TRBD1. There are 15 residues in the CDR3. Germline loops: CDR1 LNHDA, CDR2 SQIVND (reference sequence). V gave up 9 bases and J gave up 7 bases; unmatched junction bases: 11. The CDR3 spells CASNVWTGGDQPQHF. DNA for the CDR3: TGTGCCAGCAATGTTTGGACAGGGGGCGACCAGCCCCAGCATTTT. The variable domain in full, completed from reference TRBV19 and TRBJ1-5, reads DGGITQSPKYLFRKEGQNVTLSCEQNLNHDAMYWYRQDPGQGLRLIYYSQIVNDFQKGDIAEGYSVSREKKESFPLTVTSAQKNPTAFYLCASNVWTGGDQPQHFGDGTRLSIL.

The chain joins TRBV19 to TRBJ1-2; D gene ambiguous. Trimming cost V 9 bases and J 5 bases, with 22 bases left between them. The V gene's germline CDR1 is LNHDA and CDR2 SQIVND (reference sequence). The CDR3 runs 15 residues. CDR3 residues: CASSETGSIRYGYTF. CDR3 nucleotides: TGTGCCAGCAGCGAGACGGGTAGTATTCGATATGGCTACACCTTC.

The count of this clone is one. This chain joins TRBV27 and TRBJ1-3; 7 positions agree with TRBD1. This CDR3 is 15 amino acids long. Per the germline V gene, CDR1 is MNHEY and CDR2 is SMNVEV (reference sequence). After removal of 4 bases from V and 4 bases from J, the junction contained 7 bases not matched to a gene. The chain's CDR3 is CASSSTGVSGNTIYF. The DNA of the CDR3 is TGTGCCAGCAGTTCAACAGGGGTTAGCGGAAACACCATATATTTT.

The chain couples TRBV7-9 to TRBJ2-7; 9 nucleotides align to TRBD2. Germline V gene data show CDR1 as SEHNR and CDR2 as FQNEAQ (reference sequence). V lost 1 base, J lost 5 bases, and 9 bases stayed unmatched. CDR3 length: 16 residues. DNA for the CDR3: TGTGCCAGCAGCTTAGGACGGTGGGGACTAGCCGACGAGCAGTACTTC. Amino acid sequence: CASSLGRWGLADEQYF.

This chain connects TRBV5-4 to TRBJ2-7; D possibly corresponds to TRBD2 (5 bases). The germline V gene has CDR1 SGHNT and CDR2 YYREEE (reference sequence). Trimming left V 1 base short and J 5 bases short, with 13 bases between. The CDR3 is 14 amino acids. CDR3 coding DNA: TGTGCCAGCAGCTTGAGAGGAGGATTCCACGAGCAGTACTTC. Its translation is CASSLRGGFHEQYF.

The chain combines TRBV11-2 with TRBJ1-5, with 8 bases matching TRBD1. The CDR3 has 14 residues. J lost 4 bases, V lost 5 bases, and 4 bases had no gene match. CDR1 is SGHAT and CDR2 is FQNNGV in the germline V gene. The CDR3 DNA reads TGTGCCAGCAGCCGGACAGGGTCGAATCAGCCCCAGCATTTT. This codes for CASSRTGSNQPQHF.

J is TRBJ1-4 and V is TRBV4-3; no clear D gene. In germline, CDR1 is LGHNA, CDR2 YSLEER. V was pared by 1 base and J by 6 bases, with 12 bases between. The CDR3 contains 15 residues. The CDR3 DNA sequence: TGCGCCAGCAGCCAAGGTGGTCGGCGTGATGAAAAACTGTTTTTT. It encodes CASSQGGRRDEKLFF.

The chain has TRBV4-3 and TRBJ2-6; 8 nucleotides line up with TRBD2. This CDR3 region has 16 residues. CDR1 and CDR2 from the germline V gene are LGHNA and YSLEER. After removal of 0 bases from V and 2 bases from J, the junction contained 0 bases not matched to a gene. The CDR3 here is CASSQDGGAGANVLTF. The CDR3 DNA sequence: TGCGCCAGCAGCCAAGACGGGGGGGCTGGGGCCAACGTCCTGACTTTC.

Within the sample, this clone is large. The chain combines TRBV6-1 with TRBJ1-2; unclear D gene. Trimming left V 2 bases short and J 8 bases short, with 12 bases between. Germline CDR1 and CDR2: MNHNS and SASEGT. The CDR3 runs 13 residues. The CDR3, as DNA: TGTGCCAGCAGTGAAACCCAGTCTCCAGGCTACACCTTC. Protein product: CASSETQSPGYTF.

The chain couples TRBV6-6 to TRBJ2-1; possible D gene TRBD2, 5 bases. Germline loops: CDR1 MNHNY, CDR2 SVGAGI (reference sequence). Between the trimmed V and J ends, which lost 6 bases and 4 bases, there was a span of 7 bases. This CDR3 region has 12 residues. CDR3 amino acids: CASRREYNEQFF. For the CDR3, the DNA is TGTGCCAGCAGAAGGGAGTACAATGAGCAGTTCTTC.

The V gene is TRBV19, the J gene TRBJ1-5; TRBD1 aligns across 10 bases. Losses at the gene ends were 6 bases for V and 6 bases for J; bases not matched to a gene: 5. The CDR3 contains 14 residues. The germline CDR1 and CDR2 sequences are LNHDA and SQIVND (reference sequence). In nucleotides, the CDR3 is TGTGCCAGTAGCCGACAGGGGGCGGGTCAGCCCCAGCATTTT. Protein product: CASSRQGAGQPQHF.

The J gene is TRBJ1-4, the V gene TRBV25-1; D not certain. V gave up 0 bases and J gave up 4 bases, with 6 bases separating them. Germline values: CDR1 MGHDK, CDR2 SYGVNS. This CDR3 has 14 residues. This CDR3 is CASSEYSLNEKLFF. CDR3 coding DNA: TGTGCCAGCAGTGAATACAGCCTTAATGAAAAACTGTTTTTT.

V gene TRBV30 combines with J gene TRBJ1-5; 10 nucleotides agree with TRBD1. CDR1 GTSNPN and CDR2 SVGIG come from the germline V gene (reference sequence). V was clipped by 2 bases and J by 5 bases; unmatched bases: 3. CDR3 length equals 14 residues. Here the CDR3 reads CAWSTGTGDQPQHF. The CDR3 region has the DNA TGTGCCTGGAGTACCGGGACAGGGGATCAGCCCCAGCATTTT.

The chain's CDR3 is CAWSVGGYNEQFF. As DNA, the CDR3 is TGTGCCTGGAGTGTAGGGGGTTACAATGAGCAGTTCTTC. The gene calls are TRBV30 and TRBJ2-1; weak D call: TRBD1 (6 bases). The V gene's germline CDR1 is GTSNPN and CDR2 SVGIG (reference sequence). The CDR3 is 13 amino acids. V lost 0 bases to trimming and J lost 4 bases, with 7 bases between them.

The DNA of the CDR3 is TGTGCCAGCAGCCGAATAGCGGGAGGAAACCTCTTTGGGAATGAGCAGTTCTTC. Its protein is CASSRIAGGNLFGNEQFF. The chain links TRBV27 to TRBJ2-1, with 10 bases fitting TRBD2. Trimming at V came to 6 bases and at J to 7 bases, leaving 18 bases not matched to a gene. Germline CDR1 MNHEY, CDR2 SMNVEV (reference sequence). This CDR3 spans 18 amino acids.

The chain has TRBV5-6 and TRBJ2-7; D unresolved. V lost 2 bases to trimming and J lost 6 bases, with 6 bases between them. CDR1 and CDR2 (germline): SGHDT, YYEEEE. The CDR3 length is 11 residues. The CDR3 region is CASSFGLEQYF. CDR3 nucleotides: TGTGCCAGCAGCTTCGGCCTCGAGCAGTACTTC.

The V gene is TRBV7-9, the J gene TRBJ1-4, with TRBD1 matching over 7 bases. Germline V lookup: CDR1 SEHNR, CDR2 FQNEAQ (reference sequence). This CDR3 is built from 14 residues. J was trimmed by 4 bases and V by 11 bases; bases with no gene match: 10. CDR3 DNA sequence: TGTGCCGGCCATAGACAGGGTGGTAATGAAAAACTGTTTTTT. It codes for CAGHRQGGNEKLFF.

Written as DNA, the CDR3 is TGTGCCAGCAGCTTACGGGTCTCGACAGCTAATACTGAAGCTTTCTTT. Its protein is CASSLRVSTANTEAFF. The chain couples TRBV7-8 to TRBJ1-1, with a possible D match to TRBD1 (5 bases). Trimming stripped 2 bases from V and 5 bases from J, with 18 bases between. The germline V gene encodes CDR1 SGHVS and CDR2 FQNEAQ. The CDR3 spans 16 residues.

The CDR3 loop is CASSRGGGALSYEQYF. In nucleotides, the CDR3 is TGTGCCAGCAGTAGGGGGGGAGGGGCATTATCCTACGAGCAGTACTTC. The rearrangement uses TRBV27 and TRBJ2-7; possible D gene TRBD2, 7 bases. The CDR3 totals 16 residues. CDR1 is MNHEY, CDR2 SMNVEV, per germline (reference sequence). V was shortened by 5 bases and J by 1 base, with 18 bases between the two germline ends.

CDR3 sequence reads: CASSSGRGRETQYF. CDR3 DNA: TGTGCCAGCAGCTCCGGACGAGGAAGGGAGACCCAGTACTTC. The chain uses TRBV7-8 and TRBJ2-5; D not certain. V dropped 4 bases and J dropped 5 bases, with 14 bases sitting between them. The CDR3 extends over 14 amino acids. CDR1 SGHVS and CDR2 FQNEAQ come from the germline V gene.

J is TRBJ1-2 and V is TRBV7-8; TRBD1 is a possible D gene (5 bases). The ends were cut back, 4 bases at V and 0 bases at J, with 15 bases in the middle. Germline loops: CDR1 SGHVS, CDR2 FQNEAQ. The CDR3 contains 16 residues. CDR3 residues: CASSSRNPGANYGYTF. As DNA, the CDR3 is TGTGCCAGCAGCTCGCGGAACCCGGGGGCTAACTATGGCTACACCTTC.

This chain links TRBV28 with TRBJ2-7; the match to TRBD1 covers 9 bases. The CDR3 has 13 amino acids. The germline CDR1 and CDR2 sequences are MDHEN and SYDVKM. J was trimmed by 3 bases and V by 3 bases; bases with no gene match: 0. CDR3 coding DNA: TGTGCCAGCAGTTTGGGACAGGGCTACGAGCAGTACTTC. This sequence encodes CASSLGQGYEQYF.

A single count supports this clone. The chain joins TRBV10-3 to TRBJ1-2; maybe TRBD1 (5 bases). V was trimmed by 2 bases and J by 4 bases, leaving 14 bases between them. There are 15 residues in the CDR3. Germline V gene sequence: CDR1 ENHRY, CDR2 SYGVKD. CDR3 nucleotides: TGTGCCATCAGTGAGGCTGGGGCGGGGAGCTATGGCTACACCTTC. Encoded protein: CAISEAGAGSYGYTF.